This entry is about one T cell receptor beta chain. The antigen remains unidentified. Libraries were prepared by immunoSEQ multiplex PCR; TCRdb keeps only in-frame clonotypes and omits some of them. The data show 71,000 or so clones, roughly 70% seen once. The data derive from a study of vaccination effects on CD4 cells after COVID-19. ViraFEST expansion of antigen-specific CD4+ T cells with viral peptide pools preceded sequencing. Once cultured for under 11 days, the cells underwent separation to obtain CD4+ T cells. Nucleocapsid antibodies were negative in the vaccine recipients, who had never had SARS-CoV-2 infection. The sample was CD4+ T cells from PBMCs cultured with HCoV-OC43 spike peptides, taken before COVID-19 vaccination. Regarding subset: HCoV-OC43 spike overlapping peptide pool stimulation. The sequence derives from a human donor who received a COVID-19 vaccine.

This CDR3 is CASSVSTSTDTQYF. CDR3 in DNA: TGTGCCAGCAGCGTTAGCACGAGCACAGATACGCAGTATTTT. V gene TRBV9 combines with J gene TRBJ2-3; D is ambiguous. CDR3 length equals 14 residues. Germline CDR1 is SGDLS and CDR2 is YYNGEE. V lost 2 bases and J lost 0, with 7 bases in between.